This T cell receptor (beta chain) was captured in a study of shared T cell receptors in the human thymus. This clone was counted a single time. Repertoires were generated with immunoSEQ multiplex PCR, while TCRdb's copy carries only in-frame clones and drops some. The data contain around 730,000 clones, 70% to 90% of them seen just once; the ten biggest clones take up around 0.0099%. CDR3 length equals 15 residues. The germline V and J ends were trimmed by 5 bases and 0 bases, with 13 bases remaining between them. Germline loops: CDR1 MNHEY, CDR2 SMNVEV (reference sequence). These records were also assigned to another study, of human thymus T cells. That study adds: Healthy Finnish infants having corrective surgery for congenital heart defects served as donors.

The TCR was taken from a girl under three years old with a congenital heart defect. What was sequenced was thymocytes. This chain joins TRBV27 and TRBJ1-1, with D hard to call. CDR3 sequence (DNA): TGTGCCAGCAGTCCAACGAAGGAGATGAACACTGAAGCTTTCTTT. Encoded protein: CASSPTKEMNTEAFF.